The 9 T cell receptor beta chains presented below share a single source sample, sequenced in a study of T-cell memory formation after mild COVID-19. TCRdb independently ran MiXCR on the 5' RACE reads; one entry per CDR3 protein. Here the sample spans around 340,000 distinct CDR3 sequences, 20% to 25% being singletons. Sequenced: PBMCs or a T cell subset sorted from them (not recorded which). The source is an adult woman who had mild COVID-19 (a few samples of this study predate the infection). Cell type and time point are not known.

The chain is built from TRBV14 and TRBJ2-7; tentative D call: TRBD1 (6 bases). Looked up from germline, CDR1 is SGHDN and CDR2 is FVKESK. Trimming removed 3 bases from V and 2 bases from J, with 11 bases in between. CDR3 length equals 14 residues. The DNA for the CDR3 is TGTGCCAGCAGCCACCAGGGGTATACCTACGAGCAGTACTTC. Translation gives CASSHQGYTYEQYF.

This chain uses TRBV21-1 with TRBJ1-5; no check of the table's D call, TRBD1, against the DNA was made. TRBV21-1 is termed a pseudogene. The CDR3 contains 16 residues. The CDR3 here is CASSKEGTRLNQPQHF. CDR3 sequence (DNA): TGTGCCAGCAGCAAAGAGGGGACGCGACTGAATCAGCCCCAGCATTTT.

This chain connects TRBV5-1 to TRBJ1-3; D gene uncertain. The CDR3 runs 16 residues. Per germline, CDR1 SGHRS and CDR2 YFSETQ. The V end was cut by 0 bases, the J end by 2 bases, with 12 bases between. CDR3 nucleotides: TGCGCCAGCAGCTTGGAATTGACGGTGGCTGGAAACACCATATATTTT. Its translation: CASSLELTVAGNTIYF.

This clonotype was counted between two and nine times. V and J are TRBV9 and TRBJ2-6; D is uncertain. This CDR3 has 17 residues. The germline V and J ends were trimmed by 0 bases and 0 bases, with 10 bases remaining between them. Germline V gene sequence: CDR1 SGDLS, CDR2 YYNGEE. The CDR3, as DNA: TGTGCCAGCAGCGTAGGGGCAGGTTTCTCTGGGGCCAACGTCCTGACTTTC. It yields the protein CASSVGAGFSGANVLTF.

The CDR3 protein is CASSHLQGANTEAFF. The DNA of the CDR3 is TGTGCCAGCAGCCACCTACAGGGGGCCAACACTGAAGCTTTCTTT. The chain combines TRBV3-1 with TRBJ1-1; 9 positions match TRBD1. V lost 3 bases, J lost 2 bases, and 4 bases stayed unmatched. The CDR3 runs to 15 residues. Germline lookup yields CDR1 LGHDT and CDR2 YNNKEL (reference sequence).

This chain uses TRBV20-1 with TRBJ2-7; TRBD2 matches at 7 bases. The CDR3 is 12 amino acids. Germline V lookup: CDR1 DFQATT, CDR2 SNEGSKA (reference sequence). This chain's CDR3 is CSQGGIVYEQYF. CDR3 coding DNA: TGCAGCCAGGGAGGGATAGTCTACGAGCAGTACTTC.

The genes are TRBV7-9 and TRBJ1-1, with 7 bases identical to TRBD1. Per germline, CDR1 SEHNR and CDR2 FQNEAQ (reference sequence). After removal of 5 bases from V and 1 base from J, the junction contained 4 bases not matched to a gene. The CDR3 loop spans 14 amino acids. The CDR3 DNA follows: TGTGCCAGCAGCGTGACAGGGACGAACACTGAAGCTTTCTTT. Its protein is CASSVTGTNTEAFF.

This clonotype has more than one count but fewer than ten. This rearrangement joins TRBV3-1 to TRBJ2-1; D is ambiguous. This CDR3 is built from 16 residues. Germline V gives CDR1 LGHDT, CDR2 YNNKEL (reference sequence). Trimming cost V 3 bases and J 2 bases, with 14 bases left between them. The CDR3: CASSQFLGSTYNEQFF. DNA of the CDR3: TGTGCCAGCAGCCAGTTCCTAGGGTCGACCTACAATGAGCAGTTCTTC.

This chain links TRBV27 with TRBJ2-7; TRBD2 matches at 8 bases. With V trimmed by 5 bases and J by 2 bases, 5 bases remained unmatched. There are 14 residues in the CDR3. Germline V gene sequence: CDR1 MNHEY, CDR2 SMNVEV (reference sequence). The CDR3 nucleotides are TGTGCCAGCAGTGCCTATAGCGGGACCTACGAGCAGTACTTC. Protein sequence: CASSAYSGTYEQYF.